This T cell receptor beta chain derives from a study of blood T cells in healthy people across ages (dated by TCRdb to between 2015 and 2017). Regarding the research as a whole: In model experiments, template switching captured roughly one uniquely barcoded TCR beta cDNA molecule for every two T cells. To track age-related changes in TCR beta repertoire diversity, the study relied on deep sequencing normalized with unique cDNA molecular identifiers. The donors were divided into four age groups: young (average about 15 years), middle-aged (about 40), aged (around 59) and long-lived (82). To avoid experimental bias, donors of different ages were distributed randomly across sequencing lanes. Two additional independent replicas of 1 million unique cDNA reads from the same blood draw were analyzed for two donors (one aged 18 to 29 and one aged 80 or older).

On this clonotype itself: There is no known antigen for this receptor. No qualities accompany the bases; no much larger clone lies one base away.

Systemically healthy Caucasian individuals from Russia, roughly 40 in total and aged about 6 to 100 years, were included as donors. Each donor gave ten milliliters of peripheral blood, collected into EDTA-treated Vacutainer tubes. Ficoll-Paque density-gradient centrifugation was used to isolate PBMCs, with at least 6.5 million obtained per sample. Trizol reagent was used to extract total RNA from PBMCs, with at least 6 micrograms per sample. The percentages of naive CD45RAhigh/CD27high T cells were determined by flow cytometry on a PBMC aliquot from every donor. The research as a whole found: Because the CMV infection status of the donors was unknown, age-related changes in expanded clonotypes may potentially have been confounded. Conclusive comparison of naive and antigen-experienced compartments was prevented by the profiling of bulk unsorted PBMCs. Observed TCR beta diversity per million T cells fell roughly linearly with age, and a significant reduction was already apparent by age roughly 40. The long-lived group showed more naive CD4+ T cells, fewer expanded clones and increased TCR diversity than the aged group, suggesting age selection. Estimates of total diversity based on one million sequenced T cells were considered lower bounds and underestimates. A strong correlation was found between observed TCR beta diversity and the percentage of naive T cells measured by flow cytometry.

The protocol used for the library was 5' RACE. The sequencer was an Illumina HiSeq 2500. A second PCR of about 7 to 12 cycles was performed with a sample-barcoded 5' primer and a J-beta primer mix. Each TCR beta cDNA molecule received a unique molecular identifier from a template-switch 5' adaptor carrying 12 random nucleotides. Each sample yielded at least 3 million CDR3-containing paired-end reads. First-strand cDNA was synthesized from all RNA with the Mint cDNA synthesis kit, primed by a TRBC-specific oligonucleotide. After uracil-DNA glycosylase treatment, a first 18-cycle PCR used universal primers M1SS and BC2_uni_R on all cDNA. On the authors' methods: Each sample was normalized by randomly selecting 1 million high-quality reads, each carrying a distinct molecular identifier. Instead of being binned into consensus sequences, reads with shared molecular identifiers were discarded. CDR3 identification, clonotype clustering and error correction used MiTCR with a Q25 quality threshold and the strictest error-elimination algorithm. A nonparametric unseen species model with Euler transformation was used to estimate lower-bound total TCR beta diversity. TCRdb reran the public reads through fastp at Q25 and MiXCR, keeping productive beta chains. Identical CDR3 protein sequences are pooled into one entry, listed with their most common genes and DNA. The V and J calls, along with clone size, are taken from TCRdb and not from the paper's own processing. For this sample there are 1.5 million to 2 million distinct CDR3 sequences; 28% appear just once. The ten largest clones represent less than 9.5% of the sample.

V loses 1 base, J loses 6 bases, and the germline ends lie 10 bases apart. CDR1 and CDR2 are drawn from the germline V gene: KGHSH, LQKENI. Including the terminal cysteine and phenylalanine, the CDR3 comprises 13 residues. CDR3 DNA is the only sequence kept; it has 39 bases, read in frame from the first base. Here the chain combines TRBV18 and TRBJ2-7; the D gene is perhaps TRBD2, from 6 matching bases. The TCR comes from a woman in her thirties in good health. Sequences were obtained from blood. The CDR3 reads as follows: CASSPRTTSEQYF. The DNA sequence is as follows: TGTGCCAGCTCACCACGGACTACTAGCGAGCAGTACTTC. Joined to the reference TRBV18 and TRBJ2-7 proteins, this CDR3 gives the full variable domain: NAGVMQNPRHLVRRRGQEARLRCSPMKGHSHVYWYRQLPEEGLKFMVYLQKENIIDESGMPKERFSAEFPKEGPSILRIQQVVRGDSAAYFCASSPRTTSEQYFGPGTRLTVT.